This TCR beta chain was found in a study of cytomegalovirus exposure and HLA in healthy donors. Overall study results and limits: Researchers reported that a few CMV-associated chains were confirmed in vitro as CMV antigen-specific. Reports described diagnosis of cytomegalovirus status by the classifier as highly specific and sensitive. Overall, around 160 TCR beta chains were annotated as cytomegalovirus-associated. Some public TCRs appeared in many individuals, while most sequences were rare.

TCRdb's copy holds only in-frame clones and misses some; the assay was immunoSEQ multiplex PCR. The table includes 150,000 to 200,000 clones, 86% detected once. Remarks on this clone: The target antigen is unknown.

This receptor was obtained from a man aged 25 to 40 in good health and CMV-seropositive. Sequencing input: PBMCs.

CDR3 protein: CASSASQQETQYF. In DNA form, the CDR3 reads TGTGCCAGCAGCGCTAGCCAGCAAGAGACCCAGTACTTC. The chain joins TRBV7-2 to TRBJ2-5, with D possibly being TRBD2 (5 bases). The CDR3 contains 13 residues. V lost 5 bases and J lost 2, with 9 bases in between. Germline CDR1 reads SGHTA; CDR2 reads FQGNSA. Full variable domain (rest looked up from reference TRBV7-2 and TRBJ2-5): GAGVSQSPSNKVTEKGKDVELRCDPISGHTALYWYRQSLGQGLEFLIYFQGNSAPDKSGLPSDRFSAERTGGSVSTLTIQRTQQEDSAVYLCASSASQQETQYFGPGTRLLVL.